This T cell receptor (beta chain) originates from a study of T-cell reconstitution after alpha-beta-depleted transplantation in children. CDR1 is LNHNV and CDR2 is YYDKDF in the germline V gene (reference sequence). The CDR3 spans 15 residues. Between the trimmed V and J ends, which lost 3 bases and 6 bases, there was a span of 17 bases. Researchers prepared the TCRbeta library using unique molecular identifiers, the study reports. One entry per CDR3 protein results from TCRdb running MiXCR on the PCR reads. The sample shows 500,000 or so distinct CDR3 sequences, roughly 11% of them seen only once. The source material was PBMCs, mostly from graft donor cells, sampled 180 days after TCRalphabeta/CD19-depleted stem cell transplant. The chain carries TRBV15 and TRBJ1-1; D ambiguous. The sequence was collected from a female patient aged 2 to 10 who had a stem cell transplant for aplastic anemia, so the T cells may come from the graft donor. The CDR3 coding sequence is TGTGCCACCAGCAGGGGAACCTCGTACACCGCTGAAGCTTTCTTT. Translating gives CATSRGTSYTAEAFF.